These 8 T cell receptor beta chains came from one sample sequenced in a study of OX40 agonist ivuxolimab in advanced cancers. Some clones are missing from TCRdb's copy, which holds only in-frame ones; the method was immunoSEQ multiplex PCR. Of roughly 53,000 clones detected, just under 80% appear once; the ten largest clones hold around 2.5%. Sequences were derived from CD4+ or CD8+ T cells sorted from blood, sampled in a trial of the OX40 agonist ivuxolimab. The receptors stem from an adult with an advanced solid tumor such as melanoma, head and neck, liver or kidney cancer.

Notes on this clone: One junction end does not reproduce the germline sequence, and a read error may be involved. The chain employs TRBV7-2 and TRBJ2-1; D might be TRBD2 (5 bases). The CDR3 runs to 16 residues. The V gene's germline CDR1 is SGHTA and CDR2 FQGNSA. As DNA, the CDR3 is TGTGCCAGCAGCTTAGCTTCTCCTAGCTCCAACAATGAGCAGTTCTTC. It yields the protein CASSLASPSSNNEQFF.

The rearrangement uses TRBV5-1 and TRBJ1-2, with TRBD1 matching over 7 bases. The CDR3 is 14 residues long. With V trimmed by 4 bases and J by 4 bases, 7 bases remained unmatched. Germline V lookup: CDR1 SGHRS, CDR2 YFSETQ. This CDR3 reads CASSPPTGPYGYTF. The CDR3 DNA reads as TGCGCCAGCAGCCCTCCGACAGGGCCCTATGGCTACACCTTC.

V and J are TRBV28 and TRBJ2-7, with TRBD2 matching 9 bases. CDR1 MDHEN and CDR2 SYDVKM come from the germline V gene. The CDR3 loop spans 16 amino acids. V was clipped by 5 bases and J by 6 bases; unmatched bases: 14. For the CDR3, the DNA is TGTGCCAGCAGTGAGACTAGCGGAGCCGGCTATCGCGAGCAGTACTTC. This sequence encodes CASSETSGAGYREQYF. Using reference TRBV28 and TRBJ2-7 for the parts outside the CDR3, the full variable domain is DVKVTQSSRYLVKRTGEKVFLECVQDMDHENMFWYRQDPGLGLRLIYFSYDVKMKEKGDIPEGYSVSREKKERFSLILESASTNQTSMYLCASSETSGAGYREQYFGPGTRLTVT.

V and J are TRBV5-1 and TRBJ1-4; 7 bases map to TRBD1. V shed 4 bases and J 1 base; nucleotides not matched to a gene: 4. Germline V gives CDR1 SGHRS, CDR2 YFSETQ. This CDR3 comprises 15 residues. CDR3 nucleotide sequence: TGCGCCAGCAGCGACAGACAGGGAACTAATGAAAAACTGTTTTTT. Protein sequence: CASSDRQGTNEKLFF.

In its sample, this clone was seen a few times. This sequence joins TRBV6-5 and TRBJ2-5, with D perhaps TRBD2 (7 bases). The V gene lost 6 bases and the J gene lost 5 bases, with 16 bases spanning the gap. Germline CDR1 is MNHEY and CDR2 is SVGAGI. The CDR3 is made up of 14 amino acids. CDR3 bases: TGTGCCAGCAGGAGGGGGGGCTTTCAGGAGACCCAGTACTTC. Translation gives CASRRGGFQETQYF.

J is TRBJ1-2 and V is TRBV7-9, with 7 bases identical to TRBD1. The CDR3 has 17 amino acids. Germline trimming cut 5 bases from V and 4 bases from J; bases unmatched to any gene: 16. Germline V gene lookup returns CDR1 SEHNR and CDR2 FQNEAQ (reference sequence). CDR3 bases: TGTGCCAGCAGCCGTAGGGGGTTAGGACAGGAAGGCTATGGCTACACCTTC. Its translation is CASSRRGLGQEGYGYTF.

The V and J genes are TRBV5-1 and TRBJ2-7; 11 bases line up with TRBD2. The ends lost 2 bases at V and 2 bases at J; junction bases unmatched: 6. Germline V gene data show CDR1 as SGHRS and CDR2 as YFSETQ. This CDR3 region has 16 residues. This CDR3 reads CASSFVAGGPAYEQYF. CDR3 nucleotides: TGCGCCAGCAGCTTTGTAGCGGGAGGGCCCGCCTACGAGCAGTACTTC.

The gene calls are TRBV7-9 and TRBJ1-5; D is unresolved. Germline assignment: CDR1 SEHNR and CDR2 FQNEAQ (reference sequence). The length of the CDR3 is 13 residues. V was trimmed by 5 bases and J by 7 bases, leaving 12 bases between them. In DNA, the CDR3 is TGTGCCAGCAGCCCCCGAAAGGGCCAGCCCCAGCATTTT. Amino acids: CASSPRKGQPQHF. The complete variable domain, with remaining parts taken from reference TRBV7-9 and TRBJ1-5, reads DTGVSQNPRHKITKRGQNVTFRCDPISEHNRLYWYRQTLGQGPEFLTYFQNEAQLEKSRLLSDRFSAERPKGSFSTLEIQRTEQGDSAMYLCASSPRKGQPQHFGDGTRLSIL.